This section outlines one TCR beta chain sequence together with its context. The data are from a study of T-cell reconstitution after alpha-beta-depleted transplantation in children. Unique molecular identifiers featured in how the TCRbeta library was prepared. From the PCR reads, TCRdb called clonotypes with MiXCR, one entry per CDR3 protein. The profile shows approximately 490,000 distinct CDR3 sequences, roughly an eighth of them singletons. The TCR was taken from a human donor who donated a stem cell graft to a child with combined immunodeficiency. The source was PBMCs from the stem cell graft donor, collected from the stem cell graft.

CDR3 loop: CASSSQPSGGVLQETQYF. The CDR3 coding sequence is TGTGCCAGCAGCTCGCAGCCTAGCGGGGGGGTCCTCCAAGAGACCCAGTACTTC. The chain is built from TRBV5-5 and TRBJ2-5; 12 bases align to TRBD2. CDR1 is SGHKS, CDR2 YYEKEE, per germline (reference sequence). This CDR3 contains 18 residues. V was pared by 3 bases and J by 1 base, with 10 bases of the junction left unmatched.